The 26 T cell receptor beta chains below come from one sample, sequenced in a study of identical twins (dated by TCRdb to 2016 to 2017). Receptors were amplified or captured by 5' RACE. The instrument was an Illumina HiSeq 2000. TCRdb reran the public reads through fastp at Q25 and MiXCR, keeping productive beta chains. Under each unique CDR3 protein, matching rows form one entry showing the most common genes and DNA. The sample table records roughly 490,000 distinct CDR3 sequences; 14% of these occur just once. 0.98% of the sample is taken by the ten largest. These data are also associated with another study on yellow fever vaccine responses in identical twins.

Sequencing input: CD4+ T cells sorted from blood. All receptors derive from a woman between 18 and 29 years old in good health.

There are a few counts of this clonotype. CDR3 DNA: TGTGCCATCAGTGAGGCCCTCTGGGGGGAGCAGTACTTC. Translating it yields CAISEALWGEQYF. V and J are TRBV10-3 and TRBJ2-7, with D perhaps assigned TRBD1 or TRBD2 (5 bases each). Germline V gene sequence: CDR1 ENHRY, CDR2 SYGVKD. The length of the CDR3 is 13 residues. The germline V and J ends were trimmed by 2 bases and 7 bases, with 12 bases remaining between them.

The V and J genes are TRBV7-2 and TRBJ2-5, with D perhaps TRBD1 (5 bases). Trimming cost V 3 bases and J 1 base, with 12 bases left between them. This CDR3 is 15 amino acids long. Germline V gene data show CDR1 as SGHTA and CDR2 as FQGNSA. In DNA, the CDR3 is TGTGCCAGCAGCTTGACAGTCCAGGCCCAAGAGACCCAGTACTTC. Translated, it gives CASSLTVQAQETQYF.

This clonotype was counted between two and nine times. The chain couples TRBV6-1 to TRBJ2-1, with 13 bases aligning to TRBD2. The germline CDR1 and CDR2 sequences are MNHNS and SASEGT. This CDR3 contains 16 residues. Losses at the gene ends were 6 bases for V and 4 bases for J; bases not matched to a gene: 6. The CDR3 sequence is CASRRLAGGSYNEQFF. For the CDR3, the DNA is TGTGCCAGCAGACGACTAGCGGGAGGTAGTTACAATGAGCAGTTCTTC.

This clonotype has ten or more counts. The genes are TRBV6-1 and TRBJ1-1; perhaps TRBD1 as D (5 bases). Trimming cost V 7 bases and J 1 base, with 16 bases left between them. The germline gives CDR1 MNHNS, CDR2 SASEGT. The CDR3 has 15 residues. The CDR3 spells CASKLRGGSNTEAFF. The CDR3 DNA is TGTGCCAGCAAACTTAGGGGCGGGTCGAACACTGAAGCTTTCTTT.

This sequence joins TRBV12-5 and TRBJ2-1; 11 nucleotides match TRBD2. V shed 5 bases and J 10 bases; nucleotides not matched to a gene: 13. The CDR3 has 16 amino acids. Per the germline V gene, CDR1 is LGHNT and CDR2 is FRNRAP. The CDR3 spells CASGPLGLADKSEQFF. In DNA form, the CDR3 reads TGTGCTAGTGGTCCCCTGGGACTAGCGGACAAGAGCGAGCAGTTCTTC.

A few counts support this clonotype. The genes are TRBV20-1 and TRBJ2-1; D possibly corresponds to TRBD2 (6 bases). Germline V lookup: CDR1 DFQATT, CDR2 SNEGSKA (reference sequence). Trimming left V 6 bases short and J 8 bases short, with 11 bases between. There are 11 residues in the CDR3. For the CDR3, the DNA is TGCAGTGCCAGACTAGTACATGAGCAGTTCTTC. It specifies CSARLVHEQFF.

The chain couples TRBV11-2 to TRBJ2-3; 7 positions match TRBD2. V shed 3 bases and J 13 bases; nucleotides not matched to a gene: 7. Germline CDR1 is SGHAT and CDR2 is FQNNGV. The CDR3 has 12 amino acids. The CDR3 DNA sequence: TGTGCCAGCAGCTTGGGGGGGGTGGTGGAGTATTTT. This encodes CASSLGGVVEYF.

This clonotype has a handful of counts. This sequence joins TRBV12-3 or TRBV12-4 and TRBJ2-7; D ambiguous. The CDR3 has 14 amino acids. V gave up 6 bases and J gave up 1 base, with 13 bases separating them. In DNA form, the CDR3 reads TGTGCCAGCAGCTTCTACTCGGCGTCCTACGAGCAGTACTTC. It translates to CASSFYSASYEQYF.

This clonotype was picked up a small number of times. This chain joins TRBV7-2 and TRBJ2-7, with D possibly being TRBD1 (6 bases). The CDR3 runs 14 residues. CDR1 is SGHTA, CDR2 FQGNSA, per germline. With 4 bases removed from V and 1 base from J, the gap between germline ends came to 11 bases. CDR3 protein: CASSSRQVSYEQYF. The CDR3 bases are TGTGCCAGCAGCTCTAGACAGGTTTCCTACGAGCAGTACTTC. The entire variable domain, with the rest obtained from reference TRBV7-2 and TRBJ2-7, is as follows: GAGVSQSPSNKVTEKGKDVELRCDPISGHTALYWYRQSLGQGLEFLIYFQGNSAPDKSGLPSDRFSAERTGGSVSTLTIQRTQQEDSAVYLCASSSRQVSYEQYFGPGTRLTVT.

V gene TRBV7-2 combines with J gene TRBJ2-7; the match to TRBD2 covers 7 bases. The junction had 6 bases not matched to a gene; V was cut back by 2 bases and J by 2 bases. Germline-derived CDR1 and CDR2 are SGHTA and FQGNSA. This CDR3 is built from 15 residues. The CDR3 DNA reads as TGTGCCAGCAGCTTACGCGGGGGACTTACCTACGAGCAGTACTTC. It is translated as CASSLRGGLTYEQYF.

V gene TRBV20-1 combines with J gene TRBJ1-1, with D unclear. CDR3 size: 12 residues. Germline V gene sequence: CDR1 DFQATT, CDR2 SNEGSKA (reference sequence). V gave up 6 bases and J gave up 9 bases, with 17 bases separating them. The DNA of the CDR3 is TGCAGTGCGCTCGAGGGAACAGCTAAAGCTTTCTTT. Its translation is CSALEGTAKAFF.

This clonotype was recorded a few times. The chain employs TRBV21-1 and TRBJ2-6; the D call TRBD2 from the table was never checked on the DNA. TRBV21-1 is deemed a pseudogene. The CDR3 has 21 residues. The CDR3 loop is CASSKALNKREGDSGANVLTF. DNA for the CDR3: TGTGCCAGCAGCAAAGCGCTGAATAAGCGGGAGGGAGACTCTGGGGCCAACGTCCTGACTTTC.

This clonotype has a handful of counts. V is TRBV16 and J is TRBJ1-5; D is possibly TRBD1 (5 bases). CDR1 is KGHSY and CDR2 is FQNENV in the germline V gene. Trimming pared 0 bases from V and 9 bases from J, leaving 18 bases between. The CDR3 spans 16 residues. The CDR3 spells CASSQSGQPRGWPQHF. The CDR3 coding sequence is TGTGCCAGCAGCCAATCGGGGCAGCCGCGCGGATGGCCCCAGCATTTT.

This clonotype turned up a few times. This chain connects TRBV12-3 or TRBV12-4 to TRBJ2-2; 7 bases match TRBD1. This CDR3 has 15 amino acids. V dropped 2 bases and J dropped 6; count of bases not matched to a gene: 6. CDR3 DNA sequence: TGTGCCAGCAGTTTAAGGGACAGTCGAGCCGGGGAGCTGTTTTTT. Translation: CASSLRDSRAGELFF.

There are a few counts of this clonotype. The rearrangement joins TRBV6-8 to TRBJ2-7; D is possibly TRBD1 (6 bases). This CDR3 comprises 18 residues. Germline loops: CDR1 MNHGY, CDR2 SAAAGT. The V and J ends lost 4 bases and 0 bases respectively, with 22 bases between them. As DNA, the CDR3 is TGTGCCAGCAGTTCGGCCGGGACACTTAGTTCAGCCTCCTACGAGCAGTACTTC. Encoded protein: CASSSAGTLSSASYEQYF.

The sample holds many counts of this clonotype. The V gene is TRBV12-3 or TRBV12-4, the J gene TRBJ2-2, with D hard to call. V was trimmed by 4 bases and J by 6 bases, leaving 12 bases between them. The CDR3 is 14 amino acids. The CDR3 coding sequence is TGTGCCAGCAGTTCTTTCGGACCCGCCGGGGAGCTGTTTTTT. This gives the protein CASSSFGPAGELFF.

This clonotype was detected only a few times. The rearrangement joins TRBV7-3 to TRBJ2-3; D may be TRBD1 or TRBD2 (5 bases each). The CDR3 spans 14 residues. CDR1 and CDR2 from the germline V gene are SGHTA and FQGTGA. V dropped 5 bases and J dropped 3 bases, with 12 bases sitting between them. Here the CDR3 DNA reads TGTGCCAGCAGCCCACTGAGGGGAACAGATACGCAGTATTTT. Its translation is CASSPLRGTDTQYF.

Only a few counts were recorded for this clonotype. J is TRBJ2-2 and V is TRBV5-1; the match to TRBD2 covers 13 bases. This CDR3 region has 18 residues. The germline gives CDR1 SGHRS, CDR2 YFSETQ. Trimming at V came to 0 bases and at J to 4 bases, leaving 6 bases not matched to a gene. The chain's CDR3 is CASSLETSGGPGTGELFF. The CDR3 DNA reads as TGCGCCAGCAGCTTGGAGACTAGCGGGGGGCCCGGCACCGGGGAGCTGTTTTTT.

There are a few counts of this clonotype. The CDR3 loop reads CASSPGTGSGALHF. The CDR3 DNA reads TGCGCCAGCAGCCCCGGGACAGGCAGCGGGGCCCTCCACTTT. The genes are TRBV5-1 and TRBJ1-6; TRBD1 agrees at 8 bases. Trimming at V came to 4 bases and at J to 14 bases, leaving 11 bases not matched to a gene. CDR3 length equals 14 residues. Germline CDR1 is SGHRS and CDR2 is YFSETQ.

The rearrangement links TRBV5-1 to TRBJ2-1; 8 bases are a match to TRBD2. With V trimmed by 3 bases and J by 7 bases, 9 bases remained unmatched. Germline values: CDR1 SGHRS, CDR2 YFSETQ. The CDR3 runs 15 residues. CDR3 in amino acids: CASSSTLAVFNEQFF. CDR3 bases: TGCGCCAGCAGCTCAACACTAGCGGTATTTAATGAGCAGTTCTTC. Using reference TRBV5-1 and TRBJ2-1 for the parts outside the CDR3, the full variable domain is KAGVTQTPRYLIKTRGQQVTLSCSPISGHRSVSWYQQTPGQGLQFLFEYFSETQRNKGNFPGRFSGRQFSNSRSEMNVSTLELGDSALYLCASSSTLAVFNEQFFGPGTRLTVL.

The chain joins TRBV6-2 or TRBV6-3 to TRBJ1-5; no clear D gene. V was trimmed by 4 bases and J by 2 bases, leaving 12 bases between them. Germline V gives CDR1 MNHEY, CDR2 SVGEGT. The CDR3 runs 15 residues. CDR3 sequence reads: CASSSRSEGNQPQHF. In DNA form, the CDR3 reads TGTGCCAGCAGTTCCCGATCGGAAGGCAATCAGCCCCAGCATTTT.

This sequence joins TRBV7-6 and TRBJ2-1, with TRBD2 matching over 16 bases. Unmatched junction bases numbered 21, after V lost 2 bases and J lost 11 bases. Looked up from germline, CDR1 is SGHVS and CDR2 is FNYEAQ. This CDR3 is built from 21 residues. The CDR3 is CASSLPRQGLAGGPGSGKQFF. Written as DNA, the CDR3 is TGTGCCAGCAGCTTACCCCGACAGGGACTAGCGGGAGGGCCCGGTTCAGGGAAGCAGTTCTTC.

This clonotype was seen repeatedly, ten times or more. The chain recombines TRBV20-1 with TRBJ2-1; TRBD2 matches at 9 bases. Germline V gives CDR1 DFQATT, CDR2 SNEGSKA (reference sequence). The CDR3 runs 16 residues. CDR3 in amino acids: CGGASGNPHPYNEQFF. In DNA form, the CDR3 reads TGCGGTGGAGCTAGCGGGAATCCCCACCCCTACAATGAGCAGTTCTTC.

This clonotype has only a few counts. The chain combines TRBV2 with TRBJ1-1; weak D call: TRBD1 (5 bases). The V end was cut by 4 bases, the J end by 6 bases, with 12 bases between. This CDR3 spans 13 amino acids. In germline, CDR1 is SNHLY, CDR2 FYNNEI. CDR3 coding DNA: TGTGCCAGCAGTGGGGACCTTTCTTCTGAAGCTTTCTTT. Its translation: CASSGDLSSEAFF.

This clonotype was recorded a few times. This chain joins TRBV2 and TRBJ2-1; D is possibly TRBD1 (6 bases). The V gene lost 8 bases and the J gene lost 1 base, with 15 bases spanning the gap. CDR1 and CDR2 from the germline V gene are SNHLY and FYNNEI. The CDR3 is 15 amino acids. CDR3 protein: CASAKIRGSYNEQFF. The CDR3 nucleotides are TGTGCCAGCGCTAAGATAAGGGGGTCCTACAATGAGCAGTTCTTC.

This clonotype was detected a few times. The rearrangement uses TRBV18 and TRBJ2-7; a possible D gene is TRBD1 (6 bases). CDR1 and CDR2 (germline): KGHSH, LQKENI. The CDR3 runs 14 residues. V was pared by 3 bases and J by 1 base, with 10 bases between. The CDR3 DNA sequence: TGTGCCAGCTCACCGCAGGGGAAGTCCTACGAGCAGTACTTC. Amino acid sequence: CASSPQGKSYEQYF.